Listed here is a single T cell receptor beta chain. Its antigen remains unidentified. PCR was performed a second time for roughly 6 to 12 cycles using a sample-barcoded 5' primer and a J-beta primer mix. TCRdb reprocessed the 5' RACE reads via MiXCR and lists one record per CDR3 protein. Seen here are 1.8 million or so distinct CDR3 sequences, 30% to 40% observed once, and the top ten hold approximately 22%. The sample providers were healthy Caucasian people from Russia, aged roughly 6 to 90. The record originates from a study of blood T cells in healthy people across ages. Study-level findings and limits: More naive CD4+ cells and higher diversity were found in long-lived than in aged donors.

CDR1 SQVTM and CDR2 ANQGSEA come from the germline V gene. The CDR3 totals 13 residues. V was shortened by 2 bases and J by 3 bases, with 11 bases between the two germline ends. The origin of this receptor is a human donor in good health. What was sequenced was blood. The chain employs TRBV29-1 and TRBJ2-7, with unresolved D. For the CDR3, the DNA is TGCAGCGTTGAATCCCGACCTTACTACGAGCAGTACTTC. This translates into CSVESRPYYEQYF.